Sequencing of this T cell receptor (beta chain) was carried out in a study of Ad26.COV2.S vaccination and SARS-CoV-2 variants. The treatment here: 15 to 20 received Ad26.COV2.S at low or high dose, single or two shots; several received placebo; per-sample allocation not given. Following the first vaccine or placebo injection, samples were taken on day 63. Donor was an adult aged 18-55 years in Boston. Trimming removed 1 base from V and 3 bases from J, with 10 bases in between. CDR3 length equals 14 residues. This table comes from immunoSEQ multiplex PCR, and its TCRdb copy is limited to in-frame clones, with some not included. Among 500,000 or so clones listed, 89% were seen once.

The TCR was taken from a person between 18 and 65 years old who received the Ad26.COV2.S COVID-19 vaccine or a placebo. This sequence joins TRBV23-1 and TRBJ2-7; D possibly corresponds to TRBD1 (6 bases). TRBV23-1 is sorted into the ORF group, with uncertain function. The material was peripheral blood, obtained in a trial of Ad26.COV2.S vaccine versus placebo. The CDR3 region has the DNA TGCGCCAGCAGTCAATGTAACAGGGTCTACGAGCAGTACGTC. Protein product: CASSQCNRVYEQYV.